This T cell receptor beta chain emerged from a study of cytomegalovirus exposure and HLA in healthy donors. Study-wide results and limits: Most CMV-associated TCR beta chains were later found to appear HLA-restricted. An assumption of roughly uniform sequencing depth across donors underlay the presence/absence analyses. Among immune exposure information, only CMV serostatus was available.

In regard to this clone: Its target is unknown.

Both 60 Vbeta primers and 13 Jbeta primers went into the PCR. The method was immunoSEQ multiplex PCR; TCRdb's version includes in-frame clones alone and lacks a portion of them. The table includes about 150,000 clones, around three quarters detected once. The sequenced sample consisted of PBMCs. This clonotype was obtained from a woman in her 40s in good health and CMV-seronegative.

CDR3 loop: CASSLGQGSTEAFF. For the CDR3, the DNA is TGTGCCAGCAGCTTGGGGCAGGGGAGCACTGAAGCTTTCTTT. The chain combines TRBV5-4 with TRBJ1-1; a possible D gene is TRBD1 (6 bases). The germline CDR1 and CDR2 sequences are SGHNT and YYREEE (reference sequence). The CDR3 consists of 14 residues. V lost 0 bases and J lost 4, with 10 bases in between.